This T cell receptor (beta chain) was recovered during a study of blood T cell repertoires in COVID-19. Across the study: PBMCs, B-cell-depleted T cells, or T cells provided the cDNA or gDNA that made up the material.

The CDR3 runs 15 residues. Germline assignment: CDR1 SGHDN and CDR2 FVKESK. The V segment lost 4 bases and the J segment 2 bases; nucleotides outside the gene matches: 7. TCRdb keeps only in-frame clones here, not all; method: immunoSEQ multiplex PCR. The table records about 120,000 clones, 75% to 85% of them present only once. The sequencing input was peripheral blood. This chain links TRBV14 with TRBJ2-7, with 8 bases lining up with TRBD2. This TCR was recovered from a woman in her fifties or sixties with acute or convalescent COVID-19. CDR3 amino acids: CASSPTSGPAYEQYF. DNA of the CDR3: TGTGCCAGCAGCCCAACTAGCGGTCCTGCCTACGAGCAGTACTTC.